Only a few counts were recorded for the clone carrying this T cell receptor beta chain. Its antigen is as yet unknown. No infections or other immune events were documented during collection. Sequencing used immunoSEQ multiplex PCR; TCRdb keeps in-frame clones, though not all of them. The sample has approximately 85,000 clones; roughly 81% are singletons. This sample is drawn from a study of identifying expanded T cells in peripheral blood. Study conclusions and caveats: Differentially abundant clones: around 1.2 between replicates, approximately 16 at roughly 15 days, roughly 18 at four. Across healthy donors, higher total template counts meant significantly greater approximately two-week count variance.

The CDR3 spans 14 residues. CDR1 and CDR2 (germline): MNHEY, SVGAGI. J gave up 6 bases and V 4 bases, and 7 bases lay outside the gene matches. The chain uses TRBV6-5 and TRBJ2-7, with 9 bases identical to TRBD2. The sample taken for sequencing was blood. This TCR derives from a person between 18 and 75 years old in good health. Written as DNA, the CDR3 is TGTGCCAGCAGTTCCGTAGCGGGAGAATCCGAGCAGTACTTC. It specifies CASSSVAGESEQYF.